The 20 T cell receptor beta chains below were found in one sample sequenced in a study of cytomegalovirus exposure and HLA in healthy donors. 60 Vbeta and 13 Jbeta primers were used in PCR. Sequenced by immunoSEQ multiplex PCR; TCRdb stores in-frame clones only, minus some. The table lists about 170,000 clones, around 83% of them singletons. The specimen was PBMCs. These receptors were obtained from a young man in good health and CMV-seropositive.

This clone showed up just once. This rearrangement joins TRBV7-8 to TRBJ2-5, with no clear D. Germline CDR1 SGHVS, CDR2 FQNEAQ. The CDR3 runs to 14 residues. The V end lost 5 bases, the J end lost 4 bases, and 14 bases lay between the germline ends. This CDR3 is CASSAHQRPETQYF. In nucleotides, the CDR3 is TGTGCCAGCAGCGCTCACCAGAGGCCAGAGACCCAGTACTTC.

This clone has only a few counts. V is TRBV5-4 and J is TRBJ2-7, with TRBD2 identical over 15 bases. V trimming: 4 bases; J trimming: 1 base; junction bases outside the gene matches: 3. The CDR3 is 16 amino acids. From germline, CDR1 is SGHNT and CDR2 YYREEE (reference sequence). The CDR3 bases are TGTGCCAGCAGCGCGGGACTAGCGGGGGGTTCCTACGAGCAGTACTTC. As protein: CASSAGLAGGSYEQYF. Together with reference TRBV5-4 and TRBJ2-7, the CDR3 gives the full variable domain: ETGVTQSPTHLIKTRGQQVTLRCSSQSGHNTVSWYQQALGQGPQFIFQYYREEENGRGNFPPRFSGLQFPNYSSELNVNALELDDSALYLCASSAGLAGGSYEQYFGPGTRLTVT.

The rearrangement joins TRBV19 to TRBJ2-1; D is possibly TRBD1 (6 bases). CDR1 is LNHDA, CDR2 SQIVND, per germline (reference sequence). The CDR3 has 14 residues. The V end lost 4 bases, the J end lost 8 bases, and 15 bases lay between the germline ends. This CDR3 reads CASSTLDRFHEQFF. As DNA, the CDR3 is TGTGCCAGTAGTACGTTAGACAGGTTCCATGAGCAGTTCTTC.

The V call is TRBV4-3, the J call TRBJ2-2, with 7 bases aligning to TRBD2. CDR3 length equals 14 residues. V lost 4 bases to trimming and J lost 5 bases; unmatched junction nucleotides: 4. Germline assignment: CDR1 LGHNA and CDR2 YSLEER. CDR3 residues: CASSPLGGTGELFF. CDR3 bases: TGCGCCAGCAGCCCATTGGGGGGGACCGGGGAGCTGTTTTTT.

The V call is TRBV7-8, the J call TRBJ1-1; a possible D gene is TRBD1 (5 bases). Trimming cost V 6 bases and J 8 bases, with 19 bases left between them. Germline V gives CDR1 SGHVS, CDR2 FQNEAQ. This CDR3 spans 14 amino acids. CDR3 residues: CASSLSLGGKEAFF. Here the CDR3 DNA reads TGTGCCAGCAGTCTGTCCCTGGGGGGGAAAGAAGCTTTCTTT.

CDR3 DNA sequence: TGTGCCAGTAGTATAGCCGATTCACCCCTCCACTTT. Protein product: CASSIADSPLHF. This chain links TRBV19 with TRBJ1-6; D is unresolved. The CDR3 sequence is 12 residues long. The germline CDR1 and CDR2 sequences are LNHDA and SQIVND (reference sequence). The V gene lost 1 base and the J gene lost 8 bases, with 3 bases spanning the gap.

V and J are TRBV10-3 and TRBJ2-3, with TRBD2 identical over 8 bases. The CDR3 totals 15 residues. The V gene's germline CDR1 is ENHRY and CDR2 SYGVKD. V lost 4 bases to trimming and J lost 0 bases; unmatched junction nucleotides: 3. The CDR3 loop is CAISGRGDSTDTQYF. As DNA, the CDR3 is TGTGCCATCAGTGGGCGGGGGGATAGCACAGATACGCAGTATTTT.

The genes are TRBV7-2 and TRBJ2-2; D is unclear. The CDR3 extends over 15 amino acids. Germline CDR1 reads SGHTA; CDR2 reads FQGNSA. Trimming left V 4 bases short and J 0 bases short, with 9 bases between. This CDR3 reads CASSSRHPNTGELFF. The CDR3 nucleotides are TGTGCCAGCAGCTCCAGACACCCGAACACCGGGGAGCTGTTTTTT.

This rearrangement joins TRBV11-2 to TRBJ2-1; D perhaps matches TRBD1 (5 bases). Trimming removed 5 bases from V and 6 bases from J, with 11 bases in between. CDR3 length: 13 residues. From germline, CDR1 is SGHAT and CDR2 FQNNGV. The DNA of the CDR3 is TGTGCCAGCAGCCCGGACACCTTCAATGAGCAGTTCTTC. It is translated as CASSPDTFNEQFF.

This clone was counted a few times. The J gene is TRBJ2-7, the V gene TRBV6-1, with a possible D match to TRBD1 (5 bases). V was clipped by 4 bases and J by 2 bases, with 9 bases between them. This CDR3 has 13 residues. Germline-derived CDR1 and CDR2 are MNHNS and SASEGT. CDR3 in DNA: TGTGCCAGCAGTGTTTTCAGGGCCTACGAGCAGTACTTC. The encoded protein is CASSVFRAYEQYF.

This sequence joins TRBV7-8 and TRBJ1-6, with D perhaps TRBD1 (5 bases). V shed 2 bases and J shed 8 bases, with 16 bases lying between them. CDR1 and CDR2 from the germline V gene are SGHVS and FQNEAQ. The CDR3 spans 16 residues. CDR3 sequence (DNA): TGTGCCAGCAGCTTATCACTCAGGGTAGTTGATTCACCCCTCCACTTT. Residues: CASSLSLRVVDSPLHF.

J is TRBJ2-7 and V is TRBV7-9; no firm D call. V dropped 6 bases and J dropped 0 bases, with 15 bases sitting between them. Germline V gene data show CDR1 as SEHNR and CDR2 as FQNEAQ (reference sequence). This CDR3 contains 15 residues. The CDR3 bases are TGTGCCAGCAGTCACACGTCGAAGCGCTCCTACGAGCAGTACTTC. Protein sequence: CASSHTSKRSYEQYF.

Here the CDR3 reads CASSSTGQTYEQYF. CDR3 sequence (DNA): TGTGCCAGCAGCTCCACGGGACAGACCTACGAGCAGTACTTC. The V call is TRBV7-9, the J call TRBJ2-7; 7 nucleotides match TRBD1. V lost 4 bases to trimming and J lost 2 bases; unmatched junction nucleotides: 5. The CDR3 sequence is 14 residues long. CDR1 and CDR2 from the germline V gene are SEHNR and FQNEAQ (reference sequence).

The chain joins TRBV10-3 to TRBJ2-1; tentative D call: TRBD1 (5 bases). The CDR3 loop spans 12 amino acids. Germline loops: CDR1 ENHRY, CDR2 SYGVKD. Trimming pared 7 bases from V and 2 bases from J, leaving 6 bases between. Here the CDR3 DNA reads TGTGCCATCAAGGGGACCTACAATGAGCAGTTCTTC. This encodes CAIKGTYNEQFF.

This clone was seen only once. The V gene is TRBV6-6, the J gene TRBJ2-2, with 10 bases matching TRBD2. This CDR3 region has 16 residues. Per the germline V gene, CDR1 is MNHNY and CDR2 is SVGAGI (reference sequence). V lost 7 bases, J lost 7 bases, and 12 bases stayed unmatched. The CDR3 nucleotides are TGTGCCAGCAATATAGCGGGGGGAGGATGGGGCGGGGAGCTGTTTTTT. This codes for CASNIAGGGWGGELFF.

This chain connects TRBV19 to TRBJ1-6; no clear D. V dropped 5 bases and J dropped 7 bases, with 15 bases sitting between them. Germline V lookup: CDR1 LNHDA, CDR2 SQIVND (reference sequence). CDR3 length equals 15 residues. The CDR3 nucleotides are TGTGCCAGTAGTCCTCGGGGAAAACCGAATTCACCCCTCCACTTT. Encoded protein: CASSPRGKPNSPLHF.

The chain links TRBV7-2 to TRBJ1-1; D gene ambiguous. Trimming stripped 5 bases from V and 8 bases from J, with 15 bases between. The CDR3 is 13 residues long. CDR1 and CDR2 from the germline V gene are SGHTA and FQGNSA. The CDR3 spells CASSTALMIEAFF. The CDR3 nucleotides read TGTGCCAGCAGCACTGCGTTGATGATAGAAGCTTTCTTT. The variable domain in full, with the rest retrieved from reference TRBV7-2 and TRBJ1-1, is GAGVSQSPSNKVTEKGKDVELRCDPISGHTALYWYRQSLGQGLEFLIYFQGNSAPDKSGLPSDRFSAERTGGSVSTLTIQRTQQEDSAVYLCASSTALMIEAFFGQGTRLTVV.

The CDR3 bases are TGTGCCAGCAGCTTGGTACAGGGGGCAGTGAATGAGCAGTTCTTC. It yields the protein CASSLVQGAVNEQFF. The rearrangement links TRBV5-4 to TRBJ2-1, with TRBD1 matching 9 bases. Trimming removed 0 bases from V and 7 bases from J; junction bases left unmatched: 5. From germline, CDR1 is SGHNT and CDR2 YYREEE (reference sequence). The CDR3 is 15 amino acids.

CDR3 amino acids: CSVEGRAGKYNEQFF. Here the CDR3 DNA reads TGCAGCGTTGAAGGCCGAGCAGGGAAGTACAATGAGCAGTTCTTC. The chain joins TRBV29-1 to TRBJ2-1; D might be TRBD1 (5 bases). V was shortened by 1 base and J by 4 bases, with 14 bases between the two germline ends. The CDR3 covers 15 residues. From germline, CDR1 is SQVTM and CDR2 ANQGSEA.

This rearrangement joins TRBV5-4 to TRBJ2-1; 10 nucleotides agree with TRBD1. The CDR3 loop spans 18 amino acids. Germline V gene sequence: CDR1 SGHNT, CDR2 YYREEE (reference sequence). V dropped 4 bases and J dropped 0; count of bases not matched to a gene: 10. This CDR3 reads CASSIPGQGTSSYNEQFF. CDR3 DNA sequence: TGTGCCAGCAGCATACCGGGACAGGGGACGAGCTCCTACAATGAGCAGTTCTTC.